The 32 T cell receptor beta chains below all came from one sample that was sequenced in a study of post-analysis software for immune sequencing data. Which antigens these TCRs recognize remains unknown. Unique molecular identifiers had been added to the TCR beta cDNA libraries. TCRdb redid the calling of the PCR reads with MiXCR, one entry per CDR3 protein. The sample contains 650,000 to 850,000 distinct CDR3 sequences, about 45% of which appear only once. General study findings and limits: Controls had lower frequencies than patients of 4 or 5 TRBV segments, which included TRBV5-6, TRBV5-1 and TRBV20-1.

Sequenced: blood. The receptors derive from a girl aged 10 to 17 with multiple sclerosis.

This clonotype was counted a few times. The V gene is TRBV6-5, the J gene TRBJ2-7, with no clear D. The CDR3 spans 14 residues. Trimming left V 5 bases short and J 4 bases short, with 15 bases between. Germline V gene sequence: CDR1 MNHEY, CDR2 SVGAGI. The CDR3 nucleotides are TGTGCCAGCAGTACCCCCCAGAAAATTTACGAGCAGTACTTC. Amino acid sequence: CASSTPQKIYEQYF.

The rearrangement joins TRBV20-1 to TRBJ1-1; the D gene is possibly TRBD1 (5 bases). This CDR3 is built from 13 residues. Germline CDR1 reads DFQATT; CDR2 reads SNEGSKA (reference sequence). Deletions cut 6 bases from V and 4 bases from J, with 15 bases between. The CDR3 region has the DNA TGCAGTGCCGAGACAGCGTTCGGCACTGAAGCTTTCTTT. It specifies CSAETAFGTEAFF.

Comments on this clonotype: Mismatch with germline at one junction end may stem from a read error. V and J are TRBV2 and TRBJ2-1; 8 nucleotides agree with TRBD2. The length of the CDR3 is 11 residues. Germline V lookup: CDR1 SNHLY, CDR2 FYNNEI. CDR3 loop: CGTSSYNEQFF. The CDR3 DNA is TGCGGGACTAGCTCCTACAATGAGCAGTTCTTC.

A few counts support this clonotype. V is TRBV29-1 and J is TRBJ2-7; TRBD2 agrees at 12 bases. The V gene end was trimmed by 6 bases and the J gene end by 1 base; junction bases not matched to a gene: 13. CDR1 and CDR2 from the germline V gene are SQVTM and ANQGSEA. The CDR3 consists of 17 residues. The CDR3 loop reads CSVVSRLAGVLSYEQYF. The CDR3 region has the DNA TGCAGCGTGGTCAGTCGACTAGCGGGAGTCCTTTCCTACGAGCAGTACTTC.

This clonotype was seen a handful of times. The chain joins TRBV20-1 to TRBJ2-1; D unclear. The V gene lost 1 base and the J gene lost 8 bases, with 12 bases spanning the gap. Germline CDR1 and CDR2: DFQATT and SNEGSKA (reference sequence). The CDR3 loop spans 13 amino acids. CDR3 DNA sequence: TGCAGTGCTAGAGCCCCTTGGTCCCATGAGCAGTTCTTC. Translation: CSARAPWSHEQFF.

This clonotype was counted a few times. The J gene is TRBJ1-2, the V gene TRBV2; 7 bases agree with TRBD1. V lost 9 bases and J lost 3; bases outside the gene matches: 7. CDR3 length equals 13 residues. Per the germline V gene, CDR1 is SNHLY and CDR2 is FYNNEI. The CDR3 reads CARRTGAYYGYTF. Here the CDR3 DNA reads TGTGCCAGAAGGACAGGTGCTTACTATGGCTACACCTTC.

This clonotype was observed a few times. The rearrangement uses TRBV5-1 and TRBJ1-4; D gene ambiguous. The length of the CDR3 is 15 residues. Germline-derived CDR1 and CDR2 are SGHRS and YFSETQ. V was clipped by 2 bases and J by 4 bases, with 12 bases between them. Here the CDR3 reads CASSFNGGYNEKLFF. CDR3 DNA: TGCGCCAGCAGCTTTAACGGAGGTTATAATGAAAAACTGTTTTTT.

The chain uses TRBV12-3 or TRBV12-4 and TRBJ2-5, with a tentative D call TRBD2 (6 bases). Trimming shortened V by 5 bases and J by 2 bases, and 18 bases separated the two germline ends. The CDR3 is 16 residues long. The DNA of the CDR3 is TGTGCCAGCAGTCCAGGGACTCCTGAGAAACAAGAGACCCAGTACTTC. Its protein is CASSPGTPEKQETQYF.

The chain is built from TRBV21-1 and TRBJ1-1; the D call of TRBD1 is as the table states it, not checked on the DNA. TRBV21-1 is designated a pseudogene. This CDR3 is built from 16 residues. CDR3 in DNA: TGTGCCAGCAGCAAAGAGCGGGGACACACGAACACTGAAGCTTTCTTT. Its protein is CASSKERGHTNTEAFF.

The chain has TRBV28 and TRBJ2-3; D is possibly TRBD1 (5 bases). V was shortened by 5 bases and J by 0 bases, with 12 bases between the two germline ends. Germline CDR1 and CDR2: MDHEN and SYDVKM. CDR3 size: 15 residues. The CDR3, as DNA: TGTGCCAGCAGTCCCCAGGGTTTTAGCACAGATACGCAGTATTTT. This encodes CASSPQGFSTDTQYF.

This clonotype showed up just a few times. V and J are TRBV7-2 and TRBJ2-4; the match to TRBD2 covers 13 bases. The tail of the sequence fits TRBJ2-7 better, so the J call may be wrong. Germline V lookup: CDR1 SGHTA, CDR2 FQGNSA. CDR3 size: 16 residues. This chain's CDR3 is CASSLDGTSGIYEQYF. CDR3 sequence (DNA): TGTGCCAGCAGTCTCGACGGGACTAGCGGGATTTACGAGCAGTACTTC.

This chain links TRBV28 with TRBJ2-4; TRBD2 aligns across 7 bases. The CDR3 length is 13 residues. V shed 3 bases, J shed 8 bases, and the junction held 4 bases outside the gene matches. Germline V lookup: CDR1 MDHEN, CDR2 SYDVKM. CDR3 nucleotide sequence: TGTGCCAGCAGTTTCGCTAGCGGTTACATTCAGTACTTC. Translating gives CASSFASGYIQYF.

The CDR3 DNA follows: TGTGCCAGCAGTTTAGTCGCGGGCACTTACAATGAGCAGTACTTC. Its protein product is CASSLVAGTYNEQYF. V gene TRBV28 combines with J gene TRBJ2-5; D perhaps matches TRBD2 (5 bases). Trimming shortened V by 2 bases and J by 11 bases, and 21 bases separated the two germline ends. In germline, CDR1 is MDHEN, CDR2 SYDVKM. The CDR3 extends over 15 amino acids.

This sequence joins TRBV6-2 or TRBV6-3 and TRBJ2-1; 8 positions match TRBD2. With V trimmed by 4 bases and J by 1 base, 6 bases remained unmatched. CDR3 length: 16 amino acids. Germline CDR1 and CDR2: MNHEY and SVGEGT. The CDR3, as DNA: TGTGCCAGCAGTTCAGCGGGAGATGGTTCCTACAATGAGCAGTTCTTC. Protein: CASSSAGDGSYNEQFF.

In this sample, this clonotype turned up a few times. The chain is built from TRBV28 and TRBJ2-1; 7 bases align to TRBD1. Germline CDR1 reads MDHEN; CDR2 reads SYDVKM. V shed 6 bases and J 15 bases; nucleotides not matched to a gene: 11. There are 12 residues in the CDR3. The CDR3, as DNA: TGTGCCAGCAGCCGATTCACAGGGGTTGGGTTCTTC. Amino acids: CASSRFTGVGFF.

The chain couples TRBV20-1 to TRBJ1-5, with a weak D call TRBD1 (6 bases). The germline gives CDR1 DFQATT, CDR2 SNEGSKA (reference sequence). The CDR3 spans 13 residues. Trimming cost V 7 bases and J 6 bases, with 16 bases left between them. The CDR3 region has the DNA TGCAGTGTTGGGGGGCGAGGGGTTCAGCCCCAGCATTTT. Its translation is CSVGGRGVQPQHF.

The V call is TRBV7-6, the J call TRBJ2-1; D gene ambiguous. Trimming cost V 5 bases and J 5 bases, with 13 bases left between them. Germline loops: CDR1 SGHVS, CDR2 FNYEAQ. The CDR3 spans 14 residues. The CDR3 bases are TGTGCCAGCAGCCATGTTGGGAAGAACAATGAGCAGTTCTTC. This codes for CASSHVGKNNEQFF. The full variable domain, with the rest looked up from reference TRBV7-6 and TRBJ2-1, is GAGVSQSPRYKVTKRGQDVALRCDPISGHVSLYWYRQALGQGPEFLTYFNYEAQQDKSGLPNDRFSAERPEGSISTLTIQRTEQRDSAMYRCASSHVGKNNEQFFGPGTRLTVL.

The rearrangement joins TRBV7-2 to TRBJ2-4; 16 bases fit TRBD2. The germline V gene has CDR1 SGHTA and CDR2 FQGNSA. The ends lost 2 bases at V and 0 bases at J; junction bases unmatched: 7. This CDR3 spans 20 amino acids. The CDR3 here is CASSLSPGLAGGLAKNIQYF. The CDR3 DNA sequence: TGTGCCAGCAGCTTATCCCCGGGACTAGCGGGAGGGTTAGCCAAAAACATTCAGTACTTC.

The rearrangement joins TRBV20-1 to TRBJ2-3, with 12 bases matching TRBD2. Germline V gene sequence: CDR1 DFQATT, CDR2 SNEGSKA (reference sequence). The V and J ends lost 3 bases and 6 bases, in that order; junction bases with no gene match: 7. The CDR3 has 15 amino acids. This chain's CDR3 is CSASHSSGRVDTQYF. The CDR3 DNA follows: TGCAGTGCTAGCCACTCTAGCGGGAGGGTGGATACGCAGTATTTT.

Here the CDR3 reads CASSFIPRDSPYEQYF. For the CDR3, the DNA is TGTGCCAGCAGTTTCATTCCCAGGGACAGCCCCTACGAGCAGTACTTC. This sequence joins TRBV27 and TRBJ2-7, with TRBD1 matching over 7 bases. With 3 bases clipped from V and 2 bases from J, the junction kept 10 bases outside the gene matches. Germline CDR1 reads MNHEY; CDR2 reads SMNVEV (reference sequence). The CDR3 has 16 amino acids.

This clonotype was recorded a few times. This chain joins TRBV7-6 and TRBJ2-6; 7 nucleotides agree with TRBD1. The junction had 9 bases not matched to a gene; V was cut back by 4 bases and J by 0 bases. Looked up from germline, CDR1 is SGHVS and CDR2 is FNYEAQ. This CDR3 comprises 18 residues. The CDR3 here is CASSSRGQRGSGANVLTF. DNA for the CDR3: TGTGCCAGCAGCTCCCGGGGACAGAGAGGCTCTGGGGCCAACGTCCTGACTTTC.

V usage is TRBV6-2 or TRBV6-3 and J usage is TRBJ2-5; D is unresolved. The last part of the DNA fits TRBJ2-7 better; the J call may be wrong. This CDR3 region has 14 residues. In germline, CDR1 is MNHEY, CDR2 SVGEGT. The CDR3 is CASSYRPPTYEQYF. Written as DNA, the CDR3 is TGTGCCAGCAGTTACAGACCTCCAACCTACGAGCAGTACTTC.

This clonotype was picked up a small number of times. The chain recombines TRBV7-6 with TRBJ2-3; 9 nucleotides match TRBD2. CDR3 length: 15 residues. J lost 1 base, V lost 7 bases, and 6 bases had no gene match. Germline loops: CDR1 SGHVS, CDR2 FNYEAQ. The CDR3 coding sequence is TGTGCCAGCAACCCCCTAGCGGGACGCACAGATACGCAGTATTTT. Its translation is CASNPLAGRTDTQYF.

This clonotype was picked up a small number of times. V gene TRBV5-1 combines with J gene TRBJ1-2, with 7 bases aligning to TRBD1. The CDR3 is made up of 15 amino acids. Looked up from germline, CDR1 is SGHRS and CDR2 is YFSETQ. With V trimmed by 4 bases and J by 1 base, 7 bases remained unmatched. For the CDR3, the DNA is TGCGCCAGCAGCGCGATGGGACAGTATAACTATGGCTACACCTTC. As protein: CASSAMGQYNYGYTF. The full variable domain, with the rest looked up from reference TRBV5-1 and TRBJ1-2, is KAGVTQTPRYLIKTRGQQVTLSCSPISGHRSVSWYQQTPGQGLQFLFEYFSETQRNKGNFPGRFSGRQFSNSRSEMNVSTLELGDSALYLCASSAMGQYNYGYTFGSGTRLTVV.

CDR3: CASSPRTGFNYGYTF. The CDR3 DNA reads TGTGCCAGCAGTCCCCGGACAGGATTCAACTATGGCTACACCTTC. The gene calls are TRBV12-3 or TRBV12-4 and TRBJ1-2, with 7 bases lining up with TRBD1. J lost 2 bases, V lost 5 bases, and 8 bases had no gene match. The CDR3 spans 15 residues.

This clonotype was counted between two and nine times. The V gene is TRBV6-5, the J gene TRBJ2-3; 9 bases align to TRBD2. Germline V gene lookup returns CDR1 MNHEY and CDR2 SVGAGI. There are 20 residues in the CDR3. V gave up 2 bases and J gave up 3 bases; unmatched junction bases: 18. The CDR3 spells CASSYNHNLAGGFATDTQYF. The CDR3 coding sequence is TGTGCCAGCAGTTACAACCACAACCTTGCGGGAGGGTTTGCTACAGATACGCAGTATTTT.

This clonotype was detected only a few times. The chain employs TRBV20-1 and TRBJ2-7; no reliable D call. This CDR3 has 11 residues. Germline CDR1 and CDR2: DFQATT and SNEGSKA (reference sequence). Trimming cost V 2 bases and J 5 bases, with 7 bases left between them. CDR3: CSARSENEQYF. DNA for the CDR3: TGCAGTGCTAGAAGTGAGAACGAGCAGTACTTC.

About this clonotype itself: One end of the junction is discordant with germline, which a read error may explain. The rearrangement joins TRBV29-1 to TRBJ2-7, with D possibly being TRBD1 or TRBD2 (5 bases each). CDR3 length equals 14 residues. Germline V gives CDR1 SQVTM, CDR2 ANQGSEA. This CDR3 reads CGVAGTSGPYEQYF. For the CDR3, the DNA is TGCGGCGTCGCCGGGACGTCAGGACCCTACGAGCAGTACTTC.

The V and J genes are TRBV11-3 and TRBJ2-1; D unresolved. Germline CDR1 is SGHNT and CDR2 is YENEEA. The V gene lost 3 bases and the J gene lost 14 bases, with 11 bases spanning the gap. The CDR3 totals 11 residues. CDR3 bases: TGTGCCAGCAGCTTCGGGCCCCGGGAGTTCTTC. Translating it yields CASSFGPREFF.

This clonotype was detected a few times. The rearrangement uses TRBV20-1 and TRBJ2-3; 10 nucleotides agree with TRBD2. V lost 5 bases to trimming and J lost 4 bases; unmatched junction nucleotides: 6. From germline, CDR1 is DFQATT and CDR2 SNEGSKA (reference sequence). The CDR3 has 14 amino acids. The CDR3 coding sequence is TGCAGTGCTGTAGCGGGACTAGCGTCAGATACGCAGTATTTT. It translates to CSAVAGLASDTQYF.

The V call is TRBV25-1, the J call TRBJ2-1; perhaps TRBD2 as D (5 bases). The germline V gene encodes CDR1 MGHDK and CDR2 SYGVNS. The CDR3 length is 15 residues. V shed 3 bases and J shed 1 base, with 10 bases lying between them. The CDR3 reads CASSDRLLSYNEQFF. The DNA for the CDR3 is TGTGCCAGCAGTGACCGACTACTTTCCTACAATGAGCAGTTCTTC.

The J gene is TRBJ2-4, the V gene TRBV4-3; 8 bases match TRBD2. V lost 0 bases to trimming and J lost 8 bases; unmatched junction nucleotides: 3. The length of the CDR3 is 14 residues. Germline CDR1 LGHNA, CDR2 YSLEER. This CDR3 reads CASSQDTAGDIQYF. CDR3 nucleotide sequence: TGCGCCAGCAGCCAAGATACAGCGGGGGACATTCAGTACTTC.